This is a list of T cell receptor beta chains from one sample in a study of metastatic and nonmetastatic thyroid tumors. MiXCR was used by TCRdb to re-call the PCR reads. The sample has 7,500 to 9,000 clones, roughly 25% seen once. Specimen: tumor tissue. The receptors derive from a female donor with papillary thyroid cancer or a benign thyroid nodule (not recorded which). Some clones in this sample may be carry-over from other donors' samples. CDR3s include the opening cysteine and the closing phenylalanine or tryptophan. A D gene is named only where the DNA matches it firmly. Expanded clones get a size class; other rows say once, few or many, or leave the size out.

>TRBV28|TRBJ1-5|medium-sized|.|15
CASNRSGGRNQPQHF
TGTGCCAGCAATCGCTCTGGGGGTCGCAATCAGCCCCAGCATTTT
>TRBV2|TRBJ2-1|few|.|12
CASSLDRVLQFF
TGTGCCAGCAGCTTGGATAGGGTCTTGCAGTTCTTC
>TRBV7-8|TRBJ2-1|many|.|16
CASSLHKFSSYNEQFF
TGTGCCAGCAGCTTACATAAGTTCAGCTCCTACAATGAGCAGTTCTTC
>TRBV6-1|TRBJ2-1|.|TRBD1|14
CASSMDPGGREQFF
TGTGCCAGCAGCATGGATCCAGGGGGCAGGGAGCAGTTCTTC
>TRBV6-1|TRBJ1-2|.|.|13
CASSNGVALGYTF
TGTGCCAGCAGTAACGGGGTAGCTTTAGGCTACACCTTC
>TRBV9|TRBJ2-3|once|TRBD2|16
CASSASSGGLTDTQYF
TGTGCCAGCAGCGCCTCTAGCGGGGGGCTCACAGATACGCAGTATTTT
>TRBV5-5|TRBJ2-1|many|.|15
CASSLGRKAHNEQFF
TGTGCCAGCAGCCTAGGGAGGAAGGCCCACAATGAGCAGTTCTTC
>TRBV5-4|TRBJ1-2|.|.|14
CASSLQEINYGYTF
TGTGCCAGCAGCCTGCAGGAGATTAACTATGGCTACACCTTC
>TRBV29-1|TRBJ1-1|.|TRBD1|12
CSVAEGAAEAFF
TGCAGCGTTGCTGAGGGGGCGGCTGAAGCTTTCTTT
>TRBV6-1|TRBJ2-3|.|.|14
CASSLQSHTDTQYF
TGTGCCAGCAGCCTTCAGAGCCACACAGATACGCAGTATTTT
>TRBV7-3|TRBJ1-5|many|TRBD1|18
CASSWTGASDILDQPQHF
TGTGCCAGCAGCTGGACAGGGGCATCGGATATTTTGGATCAGCCCCAGCATTTT
>TRBV5-1|TRBJ2-5|.|.|14
CASSAEGIGETQYF
TGCGCCAGCAGCGCCGAGGGGATCGGGGAGACCCAGTACTTC
>TRBV12-3/TRBV12-4|TRBJ2-5|few|TRBD2|16
CASSFSSGSPVETQYF
TGTGCCAGCAGTTTTTCCAGCGGGAGCCCGGTGGAGACCCAGTACTTC
>TRBV20-1|TRBJ1-1|.|.|12
CSALPMNTEAFF
TGCAGTGCCCTACCCATGAACACTGAAGCTTTCTTT
>TRBV25-1|TRBJ2-7|many|.|16
CASSEFVGQNSYEQYF
TGTGCCAGCAGTGAATTTGTCGGACAAAACTCCTACGAGCAGTACTTC
>TRBV20-1|TRBJ2-7|.|TRBD1|14
CSARKTGIFDEQYF
TGCAGTGCTAGAAAGACAGGGATTTTCGACGAGCAGTACTTC
>TRBV6-1|TRBJ1-2|medium-sized|TRBD1|16
CASSFGQGTSLYGYTF
TGTGCCAGCAGCTTCGGACAGGGGACCTCCCTATATGGCTACACCTTC